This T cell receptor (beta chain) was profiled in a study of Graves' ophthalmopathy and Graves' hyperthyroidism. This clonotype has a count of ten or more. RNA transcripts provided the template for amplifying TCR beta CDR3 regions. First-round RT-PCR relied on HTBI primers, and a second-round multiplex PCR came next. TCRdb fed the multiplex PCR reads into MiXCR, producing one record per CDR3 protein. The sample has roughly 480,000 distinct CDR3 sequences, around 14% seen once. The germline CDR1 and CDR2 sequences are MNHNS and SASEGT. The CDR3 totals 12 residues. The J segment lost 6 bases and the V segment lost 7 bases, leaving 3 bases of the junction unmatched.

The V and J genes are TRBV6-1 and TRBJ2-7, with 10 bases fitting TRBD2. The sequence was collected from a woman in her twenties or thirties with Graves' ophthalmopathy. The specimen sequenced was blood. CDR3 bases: TGTGCCAGCATGGGACTAGCGTCCGAGCAGTACTTC. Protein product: CASMGLASEQYF.